Below are 21 T cell receptor beta chains sequenced from a single sample in a study of cytomegalovirus exposure and HLA in healthy donors. PCR employed 60 Vbeta and 13 Jbeta primers. Sequencing used immunoSEQ multiplex PCR; TCRdb keeps in-frame clones, though not all of them. The sample has 150,000 to 200,000 clones, around 80% seen once; the top ten hold 4.5% to 5.5%. Sequenced material: PBMCs. These TCRs come from a woman aged 45-59 years in good health and CMV-seropositive.

This clone has a handful of counts. V usage is TRBV15 and J usage is TRBJ1-2, with D maybe TRBD1 (5 bases). Germline V gene data show CDR1 as LNHNV and CDR2 as YYDKDF (reference sequence). The CDR3 totals 15 residues. V gave up 4 bases and J gave up 3 bases, with 15 bases separating them. CDR3 bases: TGTGCCACCAGCATAGACCCAGGGAGGGACTATGGCTACACCTTC. Translating it yields CATSIDPGRDYGYTF.

CDR3 in amino acids: CASSVASGTYNEQFF. The CDR3 region has the DNA TGTGCCAGCAGCGTAGCTAGCGGGACCTACAATGAGCAGTTCTTC. This chain links TRBV9 with TRBJ2-1; the match to TRBD2 covers 9 bases. V lost 0 bases and J lost 2; bases outside the gene matches: 0. Germline CDR1 and CDR2: SGDLS and YYNGEE. The length of the CDR3 is 15 residues.

V usage is TRBV11-2 and J usage is TRBJ2-5; TRBD1 aligns across 9 bases. Germline lookup yields CDR1 SGHAT and CDR2 FQNNGV. The CDR3 contains 15 residues. V dropped 3 bases and J dropped 0; count of bases not matched to a gene: 2. The CDR3 sequence is CASSFWTGDQETQYF. CDR3 bases: TGTGCCAGCAGCTTTTGGACAGGGGACCAAGAGACCCAGTACTTC.

The rearrangement links TRBV19 to TRBJ1-4; TRBD1 might be the D (5 bases). CDR3 length: 18 amino acids. The germline CDR1 and CDR2 sequences are LNHDA and SQIVND (reference sequence). V gave up 7 bases and J gave up 0 bases, with 21 bases separating them. In DNA, the CDR3 is TGTGCCAGTACCCGGGGGTACAGATCGTATGCAACTAATGAAAAACTGTTTTTT. This translates into CASTRGYRSYATNEKLFF.

This chain uses TRBV7-2 with TRBJ2-3; the D gene is possibly TRBD1 (6 bases). Germline V lookup: CDR1 SGHTA, CDR2 FQGNSA. This CDR3 has 13 amino acids. Deletions cut 6 bases from V and 6 bases from J, with 13 bases between. The CDR3 DNA reads TGTGCCAGCAGATCACAGGGTATGGATACGCAGTATTTT. Its protein product is CASRSQGMDTQYF.

This chain uses TRBV6-5 with TRBJ2-5, with a tentative D call TRBD2 (5 bases). This CDR3 is built from 13 residues. The germline V gene has CDR1 MNHEY and CDR2 SVGAGI. The V end lost 2 bases, the J end lost 4 bases, and 8 bases lay between the germline ends. The CDR3 coding sequence is TGTGCCAGCAGTTACCTACTAGGAGAGACCCAGTACTTC. Amino acid sequence: CASSYLLGETQYF.

The chain uses TRBV5-4 and TRBJ2-5, with D tentatively TRBD1 or TRBD2 (11 bases each). The CDR3 consists of 20 residues. V was pared by 3 bases and J by 5 bases, with 32 bases between. Per germline, CDR1 SGHNT and CDR2 YYREEE (reference sequence). The CDR3 here is CASSSLGQGARLAGRETQYF. Written as DNA, the CDR3 is TGTGCCAGCAGCTCGCTCGGACAGGGGGCAAGACTAGCGGGGCGGGAGACCCAGTACTTC.

In its sample, this clone was seen a few times. A junction boundary mismatches the germline segment, possibly from a read error. This chain connects TRBV7-9 to TRBJ2-7; D possibly corresponds to TRBD2 (5 bases). Germline CDR1 and CDR2: SEHNR and FQNEAQ (reference sequence). This CDR3 has 14 amino acids. CDR3 amino acids: CSSSFGRDSYEQYF. The CDR3 DNA follows: TGTTCCAGCAGCTTCGGTCGGGACTCCTACGAGCAGTACTTC.

A note on this clone: A read error may produce the germline difference seen at one junction end. V usage is TRBV28 and J usage is TRBJ2-1; 8 bases line up with TRBD1. The CDR3 is made up of 15 amino acids. Germline loops: CDR1 MDHEN, CDR2 SYDVKM. The CDR3 loop is CASSPAEQGDDDQFF. DNA for the CDR3: TGTGCCAGCAGTCCCGCCGAACAGGGGGACGATGATCAGTTCTTC.

V is TRBV6-5 and J is TRBJ1-1; D gene unclear. The CDR3 covers 12 residues. The germline V and J ends were trimmed by 0 bases and 9 bases, with 8 bases remaining between them. CDR1 is MNHEY, CDR2 SVGAGI, per germline. The CDR3 bases are TGTGCCAGCAGTTACTCGCTGGGCAAAGCTTTCTTT. It yields the protein CASSYSLGKAFF.

This clone has only one observation. V is TRBV30 and J is TRBJ2-1, with TRBD2 matching over 7 bases. The CDR3 consists of 15 residues. V was clipped by 3 bases and J by 4 bases; unmatched bases: 9. Germline CDR1 and CDR2: GTSNPN and SVGIG (reference sequence). For the CDR3, the DNA is TGTGCCTGGAGGGGGAGCTGGGGGGGATACAATGAGCAGTTCTTC. The encoded protein is CAWRGSWGGYNEQFF.

Only one count was recorded for this clone. In DNA form, the CDR3 reads TGTGCCAGCAGCTTAGCGCGGACCGGGGAGCTGTTTTTT. This codes for CASSLARTGELFF. The V gene is TRBV7-2, the J gene TRBJ2-2, with unresolved D. Germline lookup yields CDR1 SGHTA and CDR2 FQGNSA. V was shortened by 0 bases and J by 5 bases, with 4 bases between the two germline ends. This CDR3 is built from 13 residues. The entire variable domain, with the rest obtained from reference TRBV7-2 and TRBJ2-2, is as follows: GAGVSQSPSNKVTEKGKDVELRCDPISGHTALYWYRQSLGQGLEFLIYFQGNSAPDKSGLPSDRFSAERTGGSVSTLTIQRTQQEDSAVYLCASSLARTGELFFGEGSRLTVL.

This chain links TRBV19 with TRBJ2-1; D perhaps matches TRBD1 (5 bases). The CDR3 is 13 residues long. CDR1 is LNHDA and CDR2 is SQIVND in the germline V gene (reference sequence). Trimming left V 7 bases short and J 2 bases short, with 9 bases between. CDR3 loop: CASKTAPYNEQFF. CDR3 DNA sequence: TGTGCCAGTAAGACAGCACCCTACAATGAGCAGTTCTTC.

The chain couples TRBV9 to TRBJ2-2, with 14 positions matching TRBD2. Trimming cost V 4 bases and J 5 bases; bases outside gene matches: 4. Germline CDR1 reads SGDLS; CDR2 reads YYNGEE. This CDR3 region has 16 residues. CDR3 DNA: TGTGCCAGCAGCACAGGGACTAGCGGGAGAACCGGGGAGCTGTTTTTT. As protein: CASSTGTSGRTGELFF.

The V gene is TRBV14, the J gene TRBJ1-2; D is ambiguous. This CDR3 is built from 14 residues. Trimming took off 1 base at V and 3 bases at J, with 9 bases between the two ends. The germline V gene encodes CDR1 SGHDN and CDR2 FVKESK. The CDR3 DNA follows: TGTGCCAGCAGCCAAGTCGGTACAGACTATGGCTACACCTTC. Translated: CASSQVGTDYGYTF.

This clone was seen a few times. The chain combines TRBV19 with TRBJ1-1; D is perhaps TRBD1 (5 bases). From germline, CDR1 is LNHDA and CDR2 SQIVND (reference sequence). This CDR3 comprises 13 residues. Trimming removed 6 bases at V and 3 bases at J, with 11 bases between. CDR3 DNA sequence: TGTGCCAGTAGAATCCCGGGGGACACTGAAGCTTTCTTT. This translates into CASRIPGDTEAFF.

DNA for the CDR3: TGTGCCAGCAGTTTCTGGCGGGAGGGCCAGGATGAGCAGTTCTTC. This gives the protein CASSFWREGQDEQFF. This sequence joins TRBV28 and TRBJ2-1; 9 positions match TRBD2. Germline V lookup: CDR1 MDHEN, CDR2 SYDVKM. The CDR3 contains 15 residues. The ends lost 3 bases at V and 8 bases at J; junction bases unmatched: 8.

This clone occurred once. V is TRBV7-9 and J is TRBJ2-5, with D possibly being TRBD2 (5 bases). The CDR3 is made up of 15 amino acids. V lost 5 bases, J lost 5 bases, and 18 bases lay in between. Germline CDR1 and CDR2: SEHNR and FQNEAQ (reference sequence). The CDR3 region has the DNA TGTGCCAGCAGCGAAAGCGAGGGCCCGGTGGAGACCCAGTACTTC. Translated, it gives CASSESEGPVETQYF.

The chain combines TRBV7-2 with TRBJ1-5; 8 bases align to TRBD1. Looked up from germline, CDR1 is SGHTA and CDR2 is FQGNSA. CDR3 length equals 15 residues. V lost 5 bases, J lost 2 bases, and 5 bases stayed unmatched. This CDR3 reads CASSRTGLGNQPQHF. CDR3 nucleotide sequence: TGTGCCAGCAGCAGGACAGGGCTTGGCAATCAGCCCCAGCATTTT.

The chain joins TRBV19 to TRBJ1-1; 9 positions agree with TRBD1. This CDR3 has 22 amino acids. V was pared by 3 bases and J by 2 bases, with 25 bases of the junction left unmatched. Germline lookup yields CDR1 LNHDA and CDR2 SQIVND (reference sequence). The CDR3 sequence: CASSIFFRDRVQGSPFNTEAFF. In DNA, the CDR3 is TGTGCCAGTAGTATTTTTTTTAGGGACAGGGTACAAGGGTCGCCATTCAACACTGAAGCTTTCTTT.

The chain recombines TRBV7-9 with TRBJ2-1, with D uncertain. Per germline, CDR1 SEHNR and CDR2 FQNEAQ (reference sequence). V dropped 2 bases and J dropped 0 bases, with 20 bases sitting between them. CDR3 length: 19 residues. CDR3 in amino acids: CASSLSRLGQVSSYNEQFF. The CDR3 DNA reads as TGTGCCAGCAGCTTAAGCCGGCTTGGGCAGGTTAGCTCCTACAATGAGCAGTTCTTC.